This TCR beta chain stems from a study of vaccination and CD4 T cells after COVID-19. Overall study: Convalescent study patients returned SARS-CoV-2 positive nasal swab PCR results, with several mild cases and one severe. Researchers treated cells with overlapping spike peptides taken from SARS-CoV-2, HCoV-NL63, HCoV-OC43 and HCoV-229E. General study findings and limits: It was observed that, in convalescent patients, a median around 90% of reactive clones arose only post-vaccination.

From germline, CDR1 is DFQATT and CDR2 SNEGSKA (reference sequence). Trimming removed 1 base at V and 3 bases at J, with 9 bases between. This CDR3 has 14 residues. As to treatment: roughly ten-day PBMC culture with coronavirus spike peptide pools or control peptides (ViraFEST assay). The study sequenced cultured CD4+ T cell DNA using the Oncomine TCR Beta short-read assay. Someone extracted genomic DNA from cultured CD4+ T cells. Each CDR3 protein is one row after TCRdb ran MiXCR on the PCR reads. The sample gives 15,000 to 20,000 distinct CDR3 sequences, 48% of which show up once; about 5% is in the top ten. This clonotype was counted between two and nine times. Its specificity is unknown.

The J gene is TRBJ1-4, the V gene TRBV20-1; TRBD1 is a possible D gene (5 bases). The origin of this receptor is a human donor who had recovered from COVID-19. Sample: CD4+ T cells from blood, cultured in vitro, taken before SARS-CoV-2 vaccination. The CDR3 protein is CSARGGGANEKLFF. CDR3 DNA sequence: TGCAGTGCTAGAGGCGGGGGAGCTAATGAAAAACTGTTTTTT.